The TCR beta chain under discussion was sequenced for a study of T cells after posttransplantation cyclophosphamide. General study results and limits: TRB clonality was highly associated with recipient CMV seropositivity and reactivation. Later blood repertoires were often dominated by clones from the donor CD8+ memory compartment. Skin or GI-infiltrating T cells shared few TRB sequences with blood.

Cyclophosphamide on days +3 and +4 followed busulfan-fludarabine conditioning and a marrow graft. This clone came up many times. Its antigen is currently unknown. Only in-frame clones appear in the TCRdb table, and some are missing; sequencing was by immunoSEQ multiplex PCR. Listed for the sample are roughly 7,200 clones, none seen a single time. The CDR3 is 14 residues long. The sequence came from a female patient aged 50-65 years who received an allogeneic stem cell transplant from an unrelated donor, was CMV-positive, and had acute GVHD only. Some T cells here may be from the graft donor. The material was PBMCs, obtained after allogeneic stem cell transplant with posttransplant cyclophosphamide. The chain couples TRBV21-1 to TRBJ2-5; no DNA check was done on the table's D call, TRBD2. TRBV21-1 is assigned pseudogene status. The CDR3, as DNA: TGTGCCAGCAGCAGGTGGGACTATCATTGGGCCCAGTACTTC. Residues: CASSRWDYHWAQYF.